Shown below are 21 T cell receptor beta chains from a single sample sequenced in a study of control samples from healthy donors and cancer patients. Clones were read by immunoSEQ multiplex PCR, and TCRdb kept only the in-frame ones, dropping some. The profile covers about 170,000 clones, with about 91% appearing a single time and 2% to 2.5% taken by the ten largest. Input material: blood. The receptors derive from a woman aged 40 to 50 in good health.

V gene TRBV29-1 combines with J gene TRBJ2-6; 7 bases are shared with TRBD1. V lost 6 bases, J lost 0 bases, and 5 bases stayed unmatched. Germline V lookup: CDR1 SQVTM, CDR2 ANQGSEA. The CDR3 totals 15 residues. The CDR3 DNA sequence: TGCAGCGTGCAAGGGACAGCCTCTGGGGCCAACGTCCTGACTTTC. Translating it yields CSVQGTASGANVLTF.

The chain links TRBV28 to TRBJ2-7; a possible D gene is TRBD1 (6 bases). Germline V gives CDR1 MDHEN, CDR2 SYDVKM. The CDR3 extends over 14 amino acids. V shed 5 bases and J shed 2 bases, with 13 bases lying between them. CDR3 DNA: TGTGCCAGCAGTCCCCCCGGGACACCCTACGAGCAGTACTTC. It translates to CASSPPGTPYEQYF.

This sequence joins TRBV14 and TRBJ1-2; no definite D call. Looked up from germline, CDR1 is SGHDN and CDR2 is FVKESK. Trimming took off 1 base at V and 3 bases at J, with 18 bases between the two ends. The CDR3 is 17 amino acids. CDR3 protein: CASSQGGQFSIYYGYTF. The CDR3 DNA is TGTGCCAGCAGCCAAGGTGGCCAGTTCTCGATCTACTATGGCTACACCTTC.

This clone occurred once. V is TRBV6-5 and J is TRBJ1-5; no clear D gene. The V and J ends lost 6 bases and 9 bases respectively, with 9 bases between them. There are 11 residues in the CDR3. CDR1 MNHEY and CDR2 SVGAGI come from the germline V gene. The CDR3, as DNA: TGTGCCAGCAGGTCCGTGGGGCCCCAGCATTTT. Protein sequence: CASRSVGPQHF.

This chain uses TRBV4-1 with TRBJ1-4; possible D gene TRBD1, 6 bases. V was trimmed by 3 bases and J by 6 bases, leaving 11 bases between them. Germline-derived CDR1 and CDR2 are MGHRA and YSYEKL. The length of the CDR3 is 14 residues. In DNA form, the CDR3 reads TGCGCCAGCAGCCATATAGGGGGGGATGAAAAACTGTTTTTT. As protein: CASSHIGGDEKLFF.

This chain uses TRBV19 with TRBJ2-3; 13 nucleotides align to TRBD2. The CDR3 is 15 residues long. Losses at the gene ends were 5 bases for V and 6 bases for J; bases not matched to a gene: 5. Germline assignment: CDR1 LNHDA and CDR2 SQIVND (reference sequence). CDR3 protein: CASSQTSGGLDTQYF. CDR3 DNA: TGTGCCAGTAGTCAGACTAGCGGGGGGCTGGATACGCAGTATTTT. The complete variable domain, with remaining parts taken from reference TRBV19 and TRBJ2-3, reads DGGITQSPKYLFRKEGQNVTLSCEQNLNHDAMYWYRQDPGQGLRLIYYSQIVNDFQKGDIAEGYSVSREKKESFPLTVTSAQKNPTAFYLCASSQTSGGLDTQYFGPGTRLTVL.

The chain combines TRBV27 with TRBJ2-1; 9 nucleotides align to TRBD2. Germline loops: CDR1 MNHEY, CDR2 SMNVEV (reference sequence). The CDR3 has 16 amino acids. J was trimmed by 6 bases and V by 2 bases; bases with no gene match: 8. This CDR3 reads CASSLNGRGGLNEQFF. In DNA form, the CDR3 reads TGTGCCAGCAGTTTAAATGGGCGGGGGGGCCTCAATGAGCAGTTCTTC.

A single count supports this clone. V and J are TRBV12-3 or TRBV12-4 and TRBJ1-3; no definite D call. Trimming pared 7 bases from V and 0 bases from J, leaving 7 bases between. This CDR3 region has 13 residues. CDR3 DNA sequence: TGTGCCAGCACCGGGGACTCTGGAAACACCATATATTTT. It encodes CASTGDSGNTIYF.

The V call is TRBV14, the J call TRBJ1-1; no clear D gene. This CDR3 has 13 amino acids. V was trimmed by 1 base and J by 8 bases, leaving 11 bases between them. The germline gives CDR1 SGHDN, CDR2 FVKESK. CDR3 in DNA: TGTGCCAGCAGCCAAGGTATCGCCTCCGAAGCTTTCTTT. Protein: CASSQGIASEAFF.

The chain links TRBV7-2 to TRBJ1-4, with D tentatively TRBD1 (5 bases). The CDR3 has 15 residues. Germline assignment: CDR1 SGHTA and CDR2 FQGNSA. Between the trimmed V and J ends, which lost 1 base and 8 bases, there was a span of 14 bases. The CDR3 here is CASSLGAGRDEKLFF. The CDR3, as DNA: TGTGCCAGCAGCTTAGGGGCAGGGAGGGACGAAAAACTGTTTTTT.

This chain links TRBV12-3 or TRBV12-4 with TRBJ1-1; no definite D call. V was cut by 4 bases and J by 5 bases, with 11 bases left in between. This CDR3 comprises 13 residues. Here the CDR3 reads CASSSSPATEAFF. The CDR3 nucleotides read TGTGCCAGCAGTTCCTCCCCCGCTACTGAAGCTTTCTTT.

The chain employs TRBV28 and TRBJ1-5; D not resolved. Trimming took off 4 bases at V and 2 bases at J, with 15 bases between the two ends. From germline, CDR1 is MDHEN and CDR2 SYDVKM. The CDR3 extends over 16 amino acids. In DNA, the CDR3 is TGTGCCAGCAGTTCCCAGGAGTTGGGTGGCAATCAGCCCCAGCATTTT. Translating gives CASSSQELGGNQPQHF.

The V and J genes are TRBV5-1 and TRBJ2-5; 9 nucleotides match TRBD2. V dropped 0 bases and J dropped 0; count of bases not matched to a gene: 0. Germline values: CDR1 SGHRS, CDR2 YFSETQ. The CDR3 is 15 residues long. The chain's CDR3 is CASSLVAGDQETQYF. The DNA of the CDR3 is TGCGCCAGCAGCTTGGTAGCGGGGGACCAAGAGACCCAGTACTTC.

This sequence joins TRBV4-2 and TRBJ2-7; D might be TRBD2 (6 bases). Per germline, CDR1 LGHNA and CDR2 YNFKEQ. Trimming left V 1 base short and J 2 bases short, with 9 bases between. The CDR3 consists of 14 residues. The DNA of the CDR3 is TGTGCCAGCAGCCAAGGGGGGGTGGCCTACGAGCAGTACTTC. Translated, it gives CASSQGGVAYEQYF.

V is TRBV19 and J is TRBJ2-2, with 7 bases lining up with TRBD1. The V segment lost 4 bases and the J segment 6 bases; nucleotides outside the gene matches: 8. CDR1 and CDR2 (germline): LNHDA, SQIVND (reference sequence). CDR3 length equals 15 residues. The CDR3 sequence is CASSTRQGFPGELFF. CDR3 sequence (DNA): TGTGCCAGTAGTACCAGACAGGGCTTTCCCGGGGAGCTGTTTTTT. The full variable domain, in which reference TRBV19 and TRBJ2-2 provide the parts outside the CDR3, is DGGITQSPKYLFRKEGQNVTLSCEQNLNHDAMYWYRQDPGQGLRLIYYSQIVNDFQKGDIAEGYSVSREKKESFPLTVTSAQKNPTAFYLCASSTRQGFPGELFFGEGSRLTVL.

The V and J genes are TRBV5-1 and TRBJ2-7, with a tentative D call TRBD2 (5 bases). Germline assignment: CDR1 SGHRS and CDR2 YFSETQ. The CDR3 covers 14 residues. V gave up 1 base and J gave up 3 bases, with 11 bases separating them. CDR3 loop: CASSLTDWGYEQYF. In nucleotides, the CDR3 is TGCGCCAGCAGCTTGACGGACTGGGGCTACGAGCAGTACTTC.

The rearrangement links TRBV5-1 to TRBJ2-2; unclear D gene. The germline gives CDR1 SGHRS, CDR2 YFSETQ. The V end lost 1 base, the J end lost 0 bases, and 7 bases lay between the germline ends. CDR3 length: 15 residues. The CDR3 DNA reads TGCGCCAGCAGCTTGACAGATCCGAACACCGGGGAGCTGTTTTTT. This codes for CASSLTDPNTGELFF.

The CDR3 here is CASSPGQGLGYTF. The CDR3 DNA is TGTGCCAGCAGCCCAGGACAGGGACTTGGCTACACCTTC. The chain has TRBV5-4 and TRBJ1-2, with 8 bases aligning to TRBD1. This CDR3 has 13 residues. The V gene's germline CDR1 is SGHNT and CDR2 YYREEE (reference sequence). Trimming cost V 4 bases and J 7 bases; bases outside gene matches: 6.

A single count supports this clone. V and J are TRBV4-1 and TRBJ1-3; D ambiguous. The V end was cut by 4 bases, the J end by 3 bases, with 7 bases between. The CDR3 extends over 13 amino acids. Germline V CDR1 and CDR2: MGHRA, YSYEKL. In DNA, the CDR3 is TGCGCCAGCAGCCCTATCGGTGGAAACACCATATATTTT. Encoded protein: CASSPIGGNTIYF.

This chain links TRBV5-1 with TRBJ1-2, with TRBD1 matching 7 bases. The germline V gene encodes CDR1 SGHRS and CDR2 YFSETQ. The CDR3 sequence is 15 residues long. With 0 bases clipped from V and 6 bases from J, the junction kept 8 bases outside the gene matches. This CDR3 reads CASSLDIGGMNGYTF. DNA for the CDR3: TGCGCCAGCAGCTTGGATATAGGGGGCATGAATGGCTACACCTTC.

The chain joins TRBV5-1 to TRBJ2-7; weak D call: TRBD2 (5 bases). CDR1 and CDR2 from the germline V gene are SGHRS and YFSETQ. CDR3 length: 15 amino acids. Trimming removed 2 bases at V and 4 bases at J, with 16 bases between. This CDR3 reads CASSFELASGYEQYF. The CDR3 DNA reads as TGCGCCAGCAGCTTCGAGCTAGCCTCCGGGTACGAGCAGTACTTC. Based on the CDR3 plus reference TRBV5-1 and TRBJ2-7, the full variable domain is KAGVTQTPRYLIKTRGQQVTLSCSPISGHRSVSWYQQTPGQGLQFLFEYFSETQRNKGNFPGRFSGRQFSNSRSEMNVSTLELGDSALYLCASSFELASGYEQYFGPGTRLTVT.